The clone carrying this T cell receptor (beta chain) was detected once. What it recognizes is unknown. The CDR3 is made up of 13 amino acids. CDR1 is SGHVS, CDR2 FQNEAQ, per germline. Between the trimmed V and J ends, which lost 1 base and 5 bases, there was a span of 8 bases. The data stem from a study of T cell responses to AZD1222 COVID-19 vaccine. Overall study findings and caveats: Clonal diversity may have been underestimated, and the donors were mostly white British, with more females than males.

Profiled with immunoSEQ multiplex PCR; TCRdb holds only in-frame clones, not every one. Found here are more than 85,000 clones, 86% of them singletons; the top ten hold 5%. This TCR derives from an adult in good health. Sequenced material: peripheral blood, taken on day 0 of AZD1222 vaccination. This rearrangement joins TRBV7-8 to TRBJ1-1; D gene uncertain. CDR3 in amino acids: CASSLVPETEAFF. The CDR3 DNA is TGTGCCAGCAGCTTAGTCCCGGAGACTGAAGCTTTCTTT.